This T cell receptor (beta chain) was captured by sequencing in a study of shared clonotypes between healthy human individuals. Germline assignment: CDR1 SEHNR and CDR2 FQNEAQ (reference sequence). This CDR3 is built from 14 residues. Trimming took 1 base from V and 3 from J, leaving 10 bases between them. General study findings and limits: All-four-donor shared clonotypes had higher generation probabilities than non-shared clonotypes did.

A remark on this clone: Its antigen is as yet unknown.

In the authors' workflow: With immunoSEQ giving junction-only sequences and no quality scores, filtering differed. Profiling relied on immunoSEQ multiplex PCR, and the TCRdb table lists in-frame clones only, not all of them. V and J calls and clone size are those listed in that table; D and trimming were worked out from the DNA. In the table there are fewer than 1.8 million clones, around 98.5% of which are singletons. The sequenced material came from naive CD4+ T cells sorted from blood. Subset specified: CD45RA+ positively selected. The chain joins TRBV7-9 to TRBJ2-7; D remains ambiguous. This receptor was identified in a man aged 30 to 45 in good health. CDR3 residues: CASSLDPGDYEQYF. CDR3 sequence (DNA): TGTGCCAGCAGCTTAGACCCAGGCGACTACGAGCAGTACTTC. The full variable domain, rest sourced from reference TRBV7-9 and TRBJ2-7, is DTGVSQNPRHKITKRGQNVTFRCDPISEHNRLYWYRQTLGQGPEFLTYFQNEAQLEKSRLLSDRFSAERPKGSFSTLEIQRTEQGDSAMYLCASSLDPGDYEQYFGPGTRLTVT.